This T cell receptor (beta chain) was identified during a study of cytomegalovirus exposure and HLA in healthy donors. Germline CDR1 MDHEN, CDR2 SYDVKM. There are 14 residues in the CDR3. The V gene lost 4 bases and the J gene lost 5 bases, with 14 bases spanning the gap. The donors were in the roughly 110-subject validation cohort; that cohort was separate from the roughly 620-subject first cohort. The study's findings and limits: Specificity for CMV antigens was confirmed in vitro for a few of the CMV-associated chains. Reportedly, diagnosis of cytomegalovirus status by the classifier showed high specificity and sensitivity.

This clone appeared a single time. The antigen remains unidentified. The data were produced by immunoSEQ multiplex PCR, yet TCRdb's version contains in-frame clones alone and is incomplete. Of around 150,000 clones in the sample, about 86% are singletons; the top ten hold 2% to 2.5%. The TCR sequence derives from a woman between 18 and 30 years old in good health and CMV-seronegative. V and J are TRBV28 and TRBJ1-2; D may be TRBD1 (6 bases). The sequencing sample was made of PBMCs. DNA of the CDR3: TGTGCCAGCAGTTCCCCACAGGGCGAGTATGGCTACACCTTC. It specifies CASSSPQGEYGYTF.